This T cell receptor (beta chain) was observed in a study of regulatory T cells in long-lasting Graves disease (dated by TCRdb to about 2021). Context from the whole study: Patients with newly diagnosed Graves' disease had been on antithyroid drugs for under 3 months. TCR sequencing covered about 13 persistent and around 20 newly diagnosed Graves' disease patients, some 33 samples in total. Peripheral blood TCR sequencing and RNA sequencing compared persistent Graves' disease patients with newly diagnosed Graves' disease patients. The study took place in China and was registered as a clinical trial.

From the cysteine up to the phenylalanine, the CDR3 has a length of 14 residues. The sequence is cut down to CDR3 DNA, 42 bases in frame from base 1. At the junction V is shortened by 6 bases and J by 0 bases, with 8 bases in between. CDR1 and CDR2 are drawn from the germline V gene (reference sequence): LNHDA, SQIVND. This clonotype turned up a few times. The specificity of this receptor is unknown. The sample holds no much larger clone one base away, and base qualities are not on file. What the time point label conveys for this sample: newly diagnosed GD, antithyroid drugs for less than 3 months. RNA was extracted from PBMCs in TRIzol for both TCR sequencing and RNA sequencing. Graves' disease was diagnosed according to American Thyroid Association guidelines. The patients came from an endocrinology department in Xi'an, China. From each patient, 7.5 to 10 milliliters of peripheral blood was collected into an EDTA anticoagulant tube. Ficoll Paque Plus density gradient separation was used to isolate PBMCs, and no further T cell sorting was done. RNA quality was checked with an Agilent 2100 Bioanalyzer and agarose gel, and concentration with a NanoDrop 2000.

Libraries were prepared through multiplex PCR. These reads were obtained on an Illumina HiSeq 4000. To build TCR beta libraries, CDR3 regions were amplified by Arm-PCR using iRepertoire HTBI primers. Before sequencing, the PCR products underwent gel purification. Turning to the authors' computational methods: A total of roughly 67 TRBV and approximately 15 TRBJ segments were identified across samples and were used for gene usage analysis of CDR3 amino acid clonotypes. COPE and FqMerger were used to merge filtered high-quality paired reads into contigs. BLAST was used to align contigs to IMGT TRBV, TRBD and TRBJ reference genes, with CDR3 defined following IMGT. Any clonotype with a frequency above 0.1% was classified as a highly expanded clone. Shannon entropy was used to measure repertoire diversity, and the Gini coefficient was used to measure V-J evenness. Public clonotypes were defined as clonotypes shared by more than one individual. TCRdb reanalyzed the raw reads on its own, using fastp at Q25 for trimming and MiXCR for clone calling, and kept in-frame beta chains. Rows matching on CDR3 protein sequence are summarized as one entry with the most common DNA and genes. TCRdb's processing, not the authors' own work, is the source of the V and J calls. For this sample the table gives 510,000 or so distinct CDR3 sequences, of which around 13% were detected only once. Roughly 8.2% of the sample goes to the ten largest clones.

What the research found in general, with its limitations: Patients with persistent disease shared more public clonotypes (fewer than 3,000) than newly diagnosed patients did (approximately 990). The authors acknowledged the small sample size as a limitation that may reduce accuracy. Compared with newly diagnosed patients, patients with persistent Graves' disease had lower TCR Shannon entropy and fewer highly expanded clones, which suggests clonal expansion. The study examined only peripheral blood because the primary lesion, thyroid tissue, could not be accessed. Preferential use of TRBV28, TRBJ1-2 and TRBJ2-5 was observed in persistent disease, whereas TRBV20-1 and TRBJ2-1 were favored in newly diagnosed disease. Sequencing and analysis were limited to the TCR beta chain.

This same sample was also part of a study on T cells in Graves' hyperthyroidism and ophthalmopathy. The other study reports the following: Stable Graves' hyperthyroidism was defined as the absence of progression to ophthalmopathy over 18 months of follow-up. Hyperthyroidism patients were aged 18 to 65 years and newly diagnosed, with disease duration of less than 2 months. Exclusion was applied to patients with uncontrolled infections, other autoimmune diseases, pregnancy or lactation. Diagnoses relied on clinical symptoms, serum thyroxine and TRAb, thyroid ultrasound and orbital computed tomography. A first-round RT-PCR of the TCR CDR3 used the HTBI primer set with the Qiagen OneStep RT-PCR kit. Blood samples also contained most of the expanded thyroid clonotypes (frequency above 0.001), which suggests that blood repertoires may reflect thyroid immune responses. A 13 V-J signature model separated ophthalmopathy from stable hyperthyroidism, with nearly 90% sensitivity and 81% to 83% specificity in cross-validation and 80%/75% in testing. In validation, the model predicted progression to ophthalmopathy a median of 6.5 months before onset, with around 70% sensitivity and nearly 75% specificity. To identify TCR V-J signatures that set the groups apart, the researchers used a discovery cohort of 90 to 100 patients, made up of approximately 43 with Graves' ophthalmopathy and about 59 with stable Graves' hyperthyroidism. An independent validation cohort of around 19 hyperthyroidism patients and about 15 patients who later progressed to ophthalmopathy tested prospective prediction of ophthalmopathy. The 100 or so discovery patients were randomly split 7:3 into training and test sets. The study also compared thyroid tissue and blood T-cell repertoires from several Graves' hyperthyroidism patients. After blood sampling, hyperthyroidism patients were treated with methimazole at a starting dose of 30 mg daily, and ophthalmopathy patients were treated with high-dose intravenous methylprednisolone. The libraries were constructed in a second round of multiplex PCR and then size-selected and purified. Sequencing of the libraries was done on an Illumina HiSeq2000 using paired-end 100 bp reads. SOAPnuke was used to process the raw data, removing reads that contained adapters or uncalled bases, had a mean Phred below 15, or lacked an exact match to the constant primer or identifier. COPE v1.2.5 was used to merge the high-quality paired reads, and each unique nucleotide sequence was defined as a clonotype. MiTCR v1.1 was used to align clonotypes to the IMGT TRBV, TRBD and TRBJ reference segments. The analysis was restricted to V-J combinations with a frequency above 0.0001, which together covered 99% to 99.2% of the repertoires. A TCS score was defined as the ratio of F50 (clonal expansion) to E x V (chaos), with BLOSUM62-based TCRdist applied between CDR3 peptides within each V-J. Welch's t-statistics and random forest reduced around 550 V-J features to roughly 13, which were used in a naive Bayes classifier (R e1071). No statistical method was used to set the sample size in advance, and investigators knew the group allocation. TCR Vbeta CDR3 sequencing of fewer than 150 peripheral blood samples (more than 40 ophthalmopathy, roughly 74 hyperthyroidism and approximately 17 progressor patients) is reported in the paper.

This sequence originates from a woman in her thirties with Graves disease. Donor details come from another sample of the same person, matched by shared clones. The input for sequencing was peripheral blood mononuclear cells (PBMCs), taken at new diagnosis, from a patient treated with antithyroid drugs. Recombination linked TRBV19 to TRBJ2-2; the D gene lacks a confident call. The CDR3 region has the sequence CASRPISNTGELFF. DNA sequence: TGTGCCAGTAGACCCATCTCGAACACCGGGGAGCTGTTTTTT.